This TCR beta chain comes out of a study of glioma-infiltrating T cells after dendritic cell vaccination. Study information: Treatment, given 2003 to 2012, was autologous tumor lysate-pulsed dendritic cell vaccination. Regarding the study as a whole: The cohort had few patients with full blood and tumor sets.

A few counts support this clone. Antigen: not known. Described time point: after dendritic cell vaccination, including at tumor progression/relapse. Isocitrate dehydrogenase mutation was absent in all glioblastoma patients. PBMC were collected before vaccination, two weeks after the third vaccination, and at progression. Per the germline V gene, CDR1 is SNHLY and CDR2 is FYNNEI. The CDR3 is 13 residues long. Trimming removed 4 bases from V and 3 bases from J, with 9 bases in between. Assay used: immunoSEQ multiplex PCR; TCRdb lists only in-frame clones, some missing. The sample lists around 78,000 clones; 87% were seen once.

The clonotype comes from a human donor with glioblastoma. The sample consisted of blood, taken after dendritic cell vaccination. The chain joins TRBV2 to TRBJ1-2, with D tentatively TRBD1 (6 bases). CDR3 protein: CASSARTDYGYTF. The CDR3 nucleotides read TGTGCCAGCAGTGCTCGGACAGACTATGGCTACACCTTC.